These 16 T cell receptor beta chains came from one sample sequenced in a study of cytomegalovirus exposure and HLA in healthy donors. Using immunoSEQ multiplex PCR, the repertoire was profiled, and TCRdb retains in-frame clones only, with some absent. The sample consists of 200,000 to 250,000 clones, 65% to 85% of them appearing once. Sequenced: PBMCs. The source of these receptors is a woman in her thirties in good health and CMV-seropositive.

The rearrangement joins TRBV30 to TRBJ2-5; D remains unclear. Per germline, CDR1 GTSNPN and CDR2 SVGIG (reference sequence). The CDR3 consists of 13 residues. V was shortened by 2 bases and J by 4 bases, with 11 bases between the two germline ends. The CDR3 reads CAWSNSHRETQYF. CDR3 nucleotide sequence: TGTGCCTGGAGTAATTCACATCGAGAGACCCAGTACTTC.

The chain carries TRBV7-3 and TRBJ2-5; tentative D call: TRBD1 (7 bases). The V end lost 5 bases, the J end lost 5 bases, and 18 bases lay between the germline ends. This CDR3 spans 15 amino acids. CDR1 is SGHTA and CDR2 is FQGTGA in the germline V gene. The CDR3: CASSPGAGGGETQYF. CDR3 DNA sequence: TGTGCCAGCAGCCCAGGGGCAGGGGGAGGTGAGACCCAGTACTTC. Filled out from reference TRBV7-3 and TRBJ2-5, the complete variable domain reads GAGVSQTPSNKVTEKGKYVELRCDPISGHTALYWYRQSLGQGPEFLIYFQGTGAADDSGLPNDRFFAVRPEGSVSTLKIQRTERGDSAVYLCASSPGAGGGETQYFGPGTRLLVL.

In nucleotides, the CDR3 is TGTGCCGGGGGAAGGTCGGGGAACACTGAAGCTTTCTTT. Translation: CAGGRSGNTEAFF. The rearrangement joins TRBV30 to TRBJ1-1, with D perhaps matching TRBD1 (5 bases). Germline V gives CDR1 GTSNPN, CDR2 SVGIG (reference sequence). V lost 8 bases to trimming and J lost 1 base, with 14 bases between them. The CDR3 totals 13 residues.

The CDR3 loop reads CSVQPLAGETQYF. DNA of the CDR3: TGCAGCGTTCAACCTCTCGCGGGAGAGACCCAGTACTTC. This rearrangement joins TRBV29-1 to TRBJ2-5; D may be TRBD2 (5 bases). The CDR3 is 13 residues long. Germline V gene lookup returns CDR1 SQVTM and CDR2 ANQGSEA. Trimming shortened V by 5 bases and J by 4 bases, and 14 bases separated the two germline ends.

V usage is TRBV29-1 and J usage is TRBJ2-1; 9 nucleotides align to TRBD1. The CDR3 loop spans 14 amino acids. The V gene's germline CDR1 is SQVTM and CDR2 ANQGSEA. The J segment lost 0 bases and the V segment lost 6 bases, leaving 3 bases of the junction unmatched. In nucleotides, the CDR3 is TGCAGCGTATTGGACAGGGGCTCCTACAATGAGCAGTTCTTC. It codes for CSVLDRGSYNEQFF.

This clone was found once. The V and J genes are TRBV19 and TRBJ2-5; no reliable D call. CDR3 length equals 11 residues. Trimming removed 7 bases at V and 4 bases at J, with 7 bases between. CDR1 and CDR2 from the germline V gene are LNHDA and SQIVND (reference sequence). The CDR3 DNA follows: TGTGCCAGTACCTTGGGAGAGACCCAGTACTTC. Translating gives CASTLGETQYF.

The chain is built from TRBV30 and TRBJ1-5; D gene ambiguous. The CDR3 is 12 amino acids. CDR1 and CDR2 (germline): GTSNPN, SVGIG (reference sequence). V lost 0 bases and J 7 bases, leaving 7 bases between the germline ends. The CDR3 nucleotides read TGTGCCTGGAGTGTACGTTTGCAGCCCCAGCATTTT. Protein sequence: CAWSVRLQPQHF.

This chain links TRBV11-2 with TRBJ2-3; TRBD1 matches at 10 bases. Per the germline V gene, CDR1 is SGHAT and CDR2 is FQNNGV. The CDR3 spans 15 residues. V shed 3 bases and J 3 bases; nucleotides not matched to a gene: 3. Here the CDR3 DNA reads TGTGCCAGCAGCTTGTTGGGACAGGGGACAGATACGCAGTATTTT. Amino acid sequence: CASSLLGQGTDTQYF.

This clone was seen once. The chain employs TRBV6-1 and TRBJ2-1; D call uncertain. V shed 6 bases and J shed 5 bases, with 11 bases lying between them. CDR1 and CDR2 from the germline V gene are MNHNS and SASEGT. This CDR3 is 13 amino acids long. The CDR3 nucleotides are TGTGCCAGCAGCCCAAATGTGGACAATGAGCAGTTCTTC. It codes for CASSPNVDNEQFF.

The chain uses TRBV9 and TRBJ2-3; maybe TRBD1 (6 bases). This CDR3 has 13 residues. V lost 3 bases and J 4 bases, leaving 9 bases between the germline ends. Looked up from germline, CDR1 is SGDLS and CDR2 is YYNGEE. Here the CDR3 reads CASSGKGADTQYF. In DNA, the CDR3 is TGTGCCAGCAGCGGAAAGGGGGCAGATACGCAGTATTTT.

The chain joins TRBV5-1 to TRBJ1-1, with D possibly being TRBD1 (5 bases). Germline V CDR1 and CDR2: SGHRS, YFSETQ. The germline V and J ends were trimmed by 2 bases and 0 bases, with 14 bases remaining between them. The CDR3 consists of 16 residues. The chain's CDR3 is CASSLLGGVMNTEAFF. CDR3 in DNA: TGCGCCAGCAGCTTATTGGGGGGAGTAATGAACACTGAAGCTTTCTTT.

CDR3 nucleotide sequence: TGCGCCAGCAGCATAGGTCCCTCCACAGATACGCAGTATTTT. Its translation is CASSIGPSTDTQYF. The chain recombines TRBV5-1 with TRBJ2-3; D remains unclear. Deletions cut 4 bases from V and 2 bases from J, with 11 bases between. CDR3 length equals 14 residues. Per the germline V gene, CDR1 is SGHRS and CDR2 is YFSETQ.

The chain joins TRBV10-3 to TRBJ2-2, with a possible D match to TRBD2 (6 bases). Trimming took 6 bases from V and 3 from J, leaving 11 bases between them. The CDR3 is made up of 14 amino acids. Germline CDR1 reads ENHRY; CDR2 reads SYGVKD. Here the CDR3 reads CAIRPGSDTGELFF. In DNA, the CDR3 is TGTGCCATCAGGCCCGGGAGTGACACCGGGGAGCTGTTTTTT.

This clone has just a few counts. The chain employs TRBV6-5 and TRBJ1-5, with D unresolved. V lost 0 bases and J 4 bases, leaving 4 bases between the germline ends. This CDR3 is 13 amino acids long. Germline V gene sequence: CDR1 MNHEY, CDR2 SVGAGI. The CDR3 nucleotides are TGTGCCAGCAGTTACTCGCGGAATCAGCCCCAGCATTTT. Encoded protein: CASSYSRNQPQHF.

This clone was seen once. The CDR3 reads CASSERTGSSYEQYF. CDR3 nucleotide sequence: TGTGCCAGCAGCGAGAGGACAGGAAGCTCCTACGAGCAGTACTTC. The chain employs TRBV9 and TRBJ2-7, with 7 positions matching TRBD1. V shed 3 bases, J shed 0 bases, and the junction held 6 bases outside the gene matches. This CDR3 comprises 15 residues. Germline V lookup: CDR1 SGDLS, CDR2 YYNGEE.

The rearrangement links TRBV29-1 to TRBJ2-3, with TRBD2 matching over 9 bases. The CDR3 has 15 residues. Trimming at V came to 3 bases and at J to 0 bases, leaving 4 bases not matched to a gene. CDR1 SQVTM and CDR2 ANQGSEA come from the germline V gene. Here the CDR3 reads CSVEPSGASTDTQYF. The CDR3 nucleotides are TGCAGCGTTGAGCCTAGCGGGGCTAGCACAGATACGCAGTATTTT.